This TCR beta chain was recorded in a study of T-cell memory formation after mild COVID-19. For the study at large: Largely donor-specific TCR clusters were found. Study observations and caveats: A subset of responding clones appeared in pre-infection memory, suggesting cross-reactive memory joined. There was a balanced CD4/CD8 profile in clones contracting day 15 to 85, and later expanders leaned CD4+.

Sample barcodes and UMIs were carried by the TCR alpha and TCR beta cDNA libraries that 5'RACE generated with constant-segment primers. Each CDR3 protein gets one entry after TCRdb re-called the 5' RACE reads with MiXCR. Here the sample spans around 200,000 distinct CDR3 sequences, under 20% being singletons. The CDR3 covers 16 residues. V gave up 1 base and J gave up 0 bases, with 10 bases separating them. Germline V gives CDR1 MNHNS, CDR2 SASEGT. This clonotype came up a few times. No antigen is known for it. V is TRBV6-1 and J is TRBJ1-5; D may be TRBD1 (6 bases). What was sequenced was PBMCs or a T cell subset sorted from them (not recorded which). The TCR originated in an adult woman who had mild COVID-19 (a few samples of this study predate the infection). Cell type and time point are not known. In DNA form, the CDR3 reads TGTGCCAGCAGTGAAGGGGGGCTCTATAGCAATCAGCCCCAGCATTTT. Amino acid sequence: CASSEGGLYSNQPQHF.